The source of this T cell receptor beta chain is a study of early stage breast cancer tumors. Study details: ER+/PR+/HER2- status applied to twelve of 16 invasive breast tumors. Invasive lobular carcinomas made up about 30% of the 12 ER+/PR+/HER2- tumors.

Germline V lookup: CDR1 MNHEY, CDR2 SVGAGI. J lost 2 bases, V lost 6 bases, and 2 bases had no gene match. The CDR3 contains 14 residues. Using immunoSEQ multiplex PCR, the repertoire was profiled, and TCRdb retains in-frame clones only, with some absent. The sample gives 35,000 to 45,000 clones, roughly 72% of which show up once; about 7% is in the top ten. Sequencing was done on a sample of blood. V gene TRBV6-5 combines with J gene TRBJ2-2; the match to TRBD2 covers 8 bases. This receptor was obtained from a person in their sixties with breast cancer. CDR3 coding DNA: TGTGCCAGCAGCCGGACTAGCAACACCGGGGAGCTGTTTTTT. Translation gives CASSRTSNTGELFF.